Each of the 7 T cell receptor beta chains below was sequenced from the same sample in a study of metastatic and nonmetastatic thyroid tumors. TCRdb re-called the PCR reads via MiXCR. The sample comprises about 32,000 clones, roughly 6.8% of which are singletons, and about two fifths rests with the top ten. Until they underwent thyroid surgery, no patient had received any treatment. The sequenced material came from blood. These receptors were obtained from a female donor with papillary thyroid cancer or a benign thyroid nodule (not recorded which). Some clones in this sample may be carry-over from other donors' samples.

This clone was observed many times. CDR3 in DNA: TGTGCCAGTAGCCTAGGAGGCTCTGGAAACACCATATATTTT. Residues: CASSLGGSGNTIYF. The chain has TRBV19 and TRBJ1-3; D ambiguous. CDR3 size: 14 residues. Per germline, CDR1 LNHDA and CDR2 SQIVND (reference sequence). V shed 6 bases and J shed 0 bases, with 9 bases lying between them.

At least ten counts were recorded for this clone. J is TRBJ2-2 and V is TRBV19, with a weak D call TRBD1 (6 bases). The V and J ends lost 3 bases and 7 bases respectively, with 15 bases between them. The CDR3 runs to 15 residues. Germline-derived CDR1 and CDR2 are LNHDA and SQIVND (reference sequence). CDR3 nucleotides: TGTGCCAGTAGTATCAAGAGGGGGATTGGCGGGGAGCTGTTTTTT. Protein: CASSIKRGIGGELFF.

This clone was found many times. The rearrangement links TRBV5-1 to TRBJ1-2; TRBD1 aligns across 11 bases. The J segment lost 8 bases and the V segment lost 0 bases, leaving 6 bases of the junction unmatched. The CDR3 contains 15 residues. CDR1 and CDR2 (germline): SGHRS, YFSETQ. The CDR3 DNA sequence: TGCGCCAGCAGCTTGGTAGGGACAGGGGGAGACGGCTACACCTTC. It codes for CASSLVGTGGDGYTF.

This clone has more than one count but fewer than ten. The chain employs TRBV5-4 and TRBJ1-1; D might be TRBD1 (6 bases). Looked up from germline, CDR1 is SGHNT and CDR2 is YYREEE (reference sequence). V gave up 0 bases and J gave up 1 base, with 10 bases separating them. The CDR3 has 15 amino acids. The DNA for the CDR3 is TGTGCCAGCAGCTTGGCGCAGGGGTCGAACACTGAAGCTTTCTTT. Translated, it gives CASSLAQGSNTEAFF.

This clone was picked up many times. Here the CDR3 reads CASTTLAGVENEQFF. The CDR3 DNA follows: TGTGCCAGTACCACGCTAGCGGGAGTTGAGAATGAGCAGTTCTTC. The rearrangement uses TRBV19 and TRBJ2-1; 10 nucleotides agree with TRBD2. The J segment lost 7 bases and the V segment lost 7 bases, leaving 10 bases of the junction unmatched. The germline V gene has CDR1 LNHDA and CDR2 SQIVND (reference sequence). The CDR3 covers 15 residues.

This clone was found many times. The gene calls are TRBV6-6 and TRBJ1-6; a possible D gene is TRBD1 (5 bases). V was shortened by 0 bases and J by 7 bases, with 13 bases between the two germline ends. CDR1 is MNHNY and CDR2 is SVGAGI in the germline V gene (reference sequence). The CDR3 runs 16 residues. CDR3: CASSYSIGRVNSPLHF. The CDR3 DNA reads as TGTGCCAGCAGTTACTCGATTGGCAGGGTCAATTCACCCCTCCACTTT.

This clone was recorded at least ten times. The J gene is TRBJ1-1, the V gene TRBV7-2; tentative D call: TRBD1 (6 bases). V was trimmed by 3 bases and J by 10 bases, leaving 18 bases between them. Germline V CDR1 and CDR2: SGHTA, FQGNSA. The CDR3 contains 14 residues. CDR3 loop: CASSLATGGRGAFF. CDR3 DNA: TGTGCCAGCAGCTTGGCAACAGGCGGCAGGGGAGCTTTCTTT.